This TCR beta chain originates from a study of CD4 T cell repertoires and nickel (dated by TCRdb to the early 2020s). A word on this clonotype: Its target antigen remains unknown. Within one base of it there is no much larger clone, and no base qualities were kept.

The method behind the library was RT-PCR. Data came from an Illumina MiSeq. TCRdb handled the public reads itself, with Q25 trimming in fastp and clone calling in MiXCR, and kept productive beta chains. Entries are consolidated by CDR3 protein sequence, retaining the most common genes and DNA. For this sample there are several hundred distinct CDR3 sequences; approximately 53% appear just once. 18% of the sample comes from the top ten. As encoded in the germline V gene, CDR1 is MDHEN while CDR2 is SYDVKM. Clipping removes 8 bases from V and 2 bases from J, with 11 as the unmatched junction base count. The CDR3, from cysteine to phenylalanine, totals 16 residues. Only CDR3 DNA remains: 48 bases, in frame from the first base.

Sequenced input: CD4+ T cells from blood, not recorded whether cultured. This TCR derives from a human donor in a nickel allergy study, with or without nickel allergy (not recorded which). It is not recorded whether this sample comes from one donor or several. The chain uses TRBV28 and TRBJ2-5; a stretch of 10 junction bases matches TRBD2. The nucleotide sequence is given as TGTGCCAGCCCCCTAACAGCGGGAGGGCCACAAGAGACCCAGTACTTC. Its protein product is CASPLTAGGPQETQYF.